Listed here is a single T cell receptor (beta chain). Its specificity is unknown. Given a much more abundant clone one base away, this may be a read error. A library of TCRbeta sequences, prepared with unique molecular identifiers, was generated. TCRdb re-called the PCR reads with MiXCR, one entry per CDR3 protein. The table lists over 450,000 distinct CDR3 sequences, roughly a tenth of them singletons, with around 2% in the top ten. The sample comes from a study of T-cell reconstitution after alpha-beta-depleted transplantation in children. Overall study results and limits: A year had passed since transplant, and T-cell counts and diversity by then came mostly from newly produced T cells.

This CDR3 has 15 residues. Germline lookup yields CDR1 MDHEN and CDR2 SYDVKM. The TCR originated in a child aged 2-15 years with inherited bone marrow failure, due to receive a stem cell transplant. This sample comprised PBMCs, obtained before TCRalphabeta/CD19-depleted stem cell transplant. This chain uses TRBV28 with TRBJ2-7; 11 nucleotides match TRBD2. CDR3 residues: CASSTIAGGPYDQYF. DNA of the CDR3: TGTGCCAGCAGTACGATAGCGGGAGGGCCTTACGACCAGTACTTC.